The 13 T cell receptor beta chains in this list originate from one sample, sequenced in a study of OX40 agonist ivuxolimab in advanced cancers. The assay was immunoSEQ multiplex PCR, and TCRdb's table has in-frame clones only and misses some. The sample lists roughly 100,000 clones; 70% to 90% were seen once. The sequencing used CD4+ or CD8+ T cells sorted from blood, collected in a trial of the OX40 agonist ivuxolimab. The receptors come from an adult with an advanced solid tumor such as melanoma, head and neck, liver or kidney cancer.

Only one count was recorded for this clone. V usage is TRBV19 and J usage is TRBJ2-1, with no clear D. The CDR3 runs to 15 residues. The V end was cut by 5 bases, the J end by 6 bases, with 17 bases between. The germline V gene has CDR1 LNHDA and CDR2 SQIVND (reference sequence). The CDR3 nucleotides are TGTGCCAGTAGTCCCCGGTCCGAAGGCCGCAATGAGCAGTTCTTC. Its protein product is CASSPRSEGRNEQFF.

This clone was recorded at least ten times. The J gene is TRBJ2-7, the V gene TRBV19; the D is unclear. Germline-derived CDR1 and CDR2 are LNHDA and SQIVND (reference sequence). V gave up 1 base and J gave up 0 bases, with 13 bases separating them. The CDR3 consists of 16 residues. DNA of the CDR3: TGTGCCAGTAGTATAGGCCCTAGGCGGAGCTCCTACGAGCAGTACTTC. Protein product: CASSIGPRRSSYEQYF.

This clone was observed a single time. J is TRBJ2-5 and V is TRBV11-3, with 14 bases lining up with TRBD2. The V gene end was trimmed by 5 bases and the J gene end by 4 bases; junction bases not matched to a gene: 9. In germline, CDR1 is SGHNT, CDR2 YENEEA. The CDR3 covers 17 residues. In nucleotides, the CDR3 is TGTGCCAGCAGCCCCGGACTAGCGGGAGGTTTGCTAGAGACCCAGTACTTC. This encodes CASSPGLAGGLLETQYF.

The CDR3 protein is CAWSSGQWGEQFF. CDR3 DNA sequence: TGTGCCTGGAGTTCTGGACAGTGGGGTGAGCAGTTCTTC. The rearrangement uses TRBV30 and TRBJ2-1, with D maybe TRBD1 (6 bases). The V gene's germline CDR1 is GTSNPN and CDR2 SVGIG (reference sequence). V was cut by 2 bases and J by 9 bases, with 14 bases left in between. The CDR3 totals 13 residues.

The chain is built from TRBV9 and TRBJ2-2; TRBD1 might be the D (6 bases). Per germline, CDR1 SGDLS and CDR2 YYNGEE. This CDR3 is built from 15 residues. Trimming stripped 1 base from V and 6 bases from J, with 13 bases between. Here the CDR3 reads CASSVTGSVAGELFF. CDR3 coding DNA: TGTGCCAGCAGCGTAACAGGGTCGGTGGCCGGGGAGCTGTTTTTT.

In DNA form, the CDR3 reads TGTGCCAGCAGCCCCGCCCTTAGCAATCAGCCCCAGCATTTT. Protein: CASSPALSNQPQHF. This sequence joins TRBV9 and TRBJ1-5; no clear D gene. V lost 4 bases and J lost 0, with 8 bases in between. The germline CDR1 and CDR2 sequences are SGDLS and YYNGEE. The CDR3 is made up of 14 amino acids.

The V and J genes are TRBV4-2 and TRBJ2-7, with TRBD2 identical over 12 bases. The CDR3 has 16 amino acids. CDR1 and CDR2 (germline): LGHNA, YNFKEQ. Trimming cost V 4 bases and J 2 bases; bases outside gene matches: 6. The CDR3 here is CASSPRTSGDAYEQYF. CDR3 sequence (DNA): TGTGCCAGCAGCCCCCGGACTAGCGGGGATGCCTACGAGCAGTACTTC.

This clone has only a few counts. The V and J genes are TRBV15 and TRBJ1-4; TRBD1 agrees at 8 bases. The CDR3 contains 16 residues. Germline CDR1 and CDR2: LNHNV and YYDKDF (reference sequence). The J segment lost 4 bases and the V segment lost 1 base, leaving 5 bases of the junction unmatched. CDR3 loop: CATSRARGLGNEKLFF. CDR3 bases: TGTGCCACCAGCAGAGCCAGGGGGCTCGGTAATGAAAAACTGTTTTTT. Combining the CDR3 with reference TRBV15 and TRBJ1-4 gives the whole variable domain DAMVIQNPRYQVTQFGKPVTLSCSQTLNHNVMYWYQQKSSQAPKLLFHYYDKDFNNEADTPDNFQSRRPNTSFCFLDIRSPGLGDTAMYLCATSRARGLGNEKLFFGSGTQLSVL.

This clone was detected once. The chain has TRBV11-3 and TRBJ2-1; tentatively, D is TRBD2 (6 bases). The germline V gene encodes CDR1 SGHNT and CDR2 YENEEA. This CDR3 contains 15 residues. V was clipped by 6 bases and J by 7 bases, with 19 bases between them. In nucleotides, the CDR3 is TGTGCCAGCAGTCTCCTAGGACTACCTGAAAATGAGCAGTTCTTC. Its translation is CASSLLGLPENEQFF.

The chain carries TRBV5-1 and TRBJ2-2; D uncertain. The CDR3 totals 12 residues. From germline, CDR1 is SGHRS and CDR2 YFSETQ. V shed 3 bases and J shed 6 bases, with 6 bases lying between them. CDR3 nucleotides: TGCGCCAGCAGCTGGGATTCCGGGGAGCTGTTTTTT. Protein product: CASSWDSGELFF. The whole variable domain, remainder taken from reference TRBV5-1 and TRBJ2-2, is KAGVTQTPRYLIKTRGQQVTLSCSPISGHRSVSWYQQTPGQGLQFLFEYFSETQRNKGNFPGRFSGRQFSNSRSEMNVSTLELGDSALYLCASSWDSGELFFGEGSRLTVL.

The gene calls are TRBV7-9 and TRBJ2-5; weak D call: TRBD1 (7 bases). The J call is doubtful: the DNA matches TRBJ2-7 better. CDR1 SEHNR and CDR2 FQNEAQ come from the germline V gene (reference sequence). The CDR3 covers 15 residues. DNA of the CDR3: TGTGCCAGCAGCCCTAGGGGTCAGGGGGGCTACGAGCAGTACTTC. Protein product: CASSPRGQGGYEQYF.

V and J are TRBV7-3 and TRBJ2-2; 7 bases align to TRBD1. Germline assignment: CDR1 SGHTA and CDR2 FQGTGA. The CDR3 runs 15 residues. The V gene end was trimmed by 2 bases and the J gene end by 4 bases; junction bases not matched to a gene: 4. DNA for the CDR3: TGTGCCAGCAGCTTACGACAGGGTCCCACCGGGGAGCTGTTTTTT. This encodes CASSLRQGPTGELFF. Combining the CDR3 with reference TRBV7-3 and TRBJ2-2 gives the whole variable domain GAGVSQTPSNKVTEKGKYVELRCDPISGHTALYWYRQSLGQGPEFLIYFQGTGAADDSGLPNDRFFAVRPEGSVSTLKIQRTERGDSAVYLCASSLRQGPTGELFFGEGSRLTVL.

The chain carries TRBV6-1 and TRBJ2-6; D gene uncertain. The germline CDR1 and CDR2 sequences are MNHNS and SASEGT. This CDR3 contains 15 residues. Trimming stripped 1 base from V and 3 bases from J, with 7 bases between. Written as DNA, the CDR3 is TGTGCCAGCAGTGAAGACCCCCTTGGGGCCAACGTCCTGACTTTC. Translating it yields CASSEDPLGANVLTF.